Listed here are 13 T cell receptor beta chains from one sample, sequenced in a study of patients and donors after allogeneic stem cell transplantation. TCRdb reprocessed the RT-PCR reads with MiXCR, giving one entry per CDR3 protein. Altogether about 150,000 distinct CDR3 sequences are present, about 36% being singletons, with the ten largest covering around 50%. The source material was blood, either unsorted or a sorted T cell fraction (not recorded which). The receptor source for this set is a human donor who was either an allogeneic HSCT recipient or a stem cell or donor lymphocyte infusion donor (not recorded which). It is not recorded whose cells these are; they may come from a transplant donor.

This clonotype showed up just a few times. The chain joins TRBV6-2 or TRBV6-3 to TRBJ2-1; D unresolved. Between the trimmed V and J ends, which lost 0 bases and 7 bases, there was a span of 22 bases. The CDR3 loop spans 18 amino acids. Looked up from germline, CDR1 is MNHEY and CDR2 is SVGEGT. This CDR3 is CASSYSGEPIQWRNEQFF. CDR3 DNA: TGTGCCAGCAGTTACTCTGGGGAACCAATACAATGGCGAAATGAGCAGTTCTTC.

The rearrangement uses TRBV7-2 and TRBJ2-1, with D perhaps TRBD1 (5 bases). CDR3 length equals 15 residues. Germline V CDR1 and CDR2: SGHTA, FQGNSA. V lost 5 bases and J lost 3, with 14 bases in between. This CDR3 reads CASSLPGANYNEQFF. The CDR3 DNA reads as TGTGCCAGCAGCCTCCCTGGGGCTAACTACAATGAGCAGTTCTTC.

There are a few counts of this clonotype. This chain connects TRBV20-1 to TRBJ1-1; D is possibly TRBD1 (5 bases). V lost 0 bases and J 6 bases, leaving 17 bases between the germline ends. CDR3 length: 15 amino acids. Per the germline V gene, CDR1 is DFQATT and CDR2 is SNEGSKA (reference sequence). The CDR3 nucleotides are TGCAGTGCTAGAGATCCGGTTCCAGGGCGCCCTGAAGCTTTCTTT. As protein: CSARDPVPGRPEAFF.

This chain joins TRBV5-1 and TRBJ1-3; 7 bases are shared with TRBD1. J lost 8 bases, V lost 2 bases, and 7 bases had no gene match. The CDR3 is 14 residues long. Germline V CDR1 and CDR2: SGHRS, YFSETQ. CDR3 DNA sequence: TGCGCCAGCAGCTTCGGGCAGGGGGTAGACACCATATATTTT. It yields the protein CASSFGQGVDTIYF.

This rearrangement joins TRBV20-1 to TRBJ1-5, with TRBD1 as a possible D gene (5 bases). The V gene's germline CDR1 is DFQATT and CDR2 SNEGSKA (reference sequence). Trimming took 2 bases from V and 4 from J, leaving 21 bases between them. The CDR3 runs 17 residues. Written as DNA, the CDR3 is TGCAGTGCTAGAAAAGGGCCGGGACGTGCGATTAATCAGCCCCAGCATTTT. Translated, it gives CSARKGPGRAINQPQHF.

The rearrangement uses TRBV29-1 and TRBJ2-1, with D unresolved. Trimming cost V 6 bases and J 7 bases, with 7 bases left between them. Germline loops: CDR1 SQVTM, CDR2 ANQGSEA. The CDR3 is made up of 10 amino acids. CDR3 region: CSVHGNEQFF. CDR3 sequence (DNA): TGCAGCGTCCATGGAAATGAGCAGTTCTTC.

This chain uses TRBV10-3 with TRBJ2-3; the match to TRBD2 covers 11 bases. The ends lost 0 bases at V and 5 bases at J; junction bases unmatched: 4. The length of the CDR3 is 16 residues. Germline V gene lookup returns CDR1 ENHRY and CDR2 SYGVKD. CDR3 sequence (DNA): TGTGCCATCAGTGAGTCGGAACTAGCGGGGGTAGATACGCAGTATTTT. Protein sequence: CAISESELAGVDTQYF.

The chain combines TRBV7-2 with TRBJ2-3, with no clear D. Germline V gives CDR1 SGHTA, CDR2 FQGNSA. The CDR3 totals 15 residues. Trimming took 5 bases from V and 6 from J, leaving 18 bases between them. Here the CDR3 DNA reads TGTGCCAGCAGCCGCCGGGCTCACGGGTCGGATACGCAGTATTTT. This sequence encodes CASSRRAHGSDTQYF.

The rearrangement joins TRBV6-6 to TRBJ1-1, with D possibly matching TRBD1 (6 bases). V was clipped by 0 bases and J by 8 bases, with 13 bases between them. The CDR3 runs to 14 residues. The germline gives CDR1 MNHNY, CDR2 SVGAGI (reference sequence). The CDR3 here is CASSYSIEDREAFF. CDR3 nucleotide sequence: TGTGCCAGCAGTTACTCCATCGAAGACAGGGAAGCTTTCTTT.

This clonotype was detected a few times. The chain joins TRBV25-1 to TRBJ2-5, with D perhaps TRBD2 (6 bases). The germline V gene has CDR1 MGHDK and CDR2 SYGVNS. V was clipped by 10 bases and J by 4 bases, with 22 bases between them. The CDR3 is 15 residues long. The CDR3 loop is CATDFLGTGRETQYF. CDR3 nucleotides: TGTGCCACCGACTTCCTCGGGACTGGGCGAGAGACCCAGTACTTC.

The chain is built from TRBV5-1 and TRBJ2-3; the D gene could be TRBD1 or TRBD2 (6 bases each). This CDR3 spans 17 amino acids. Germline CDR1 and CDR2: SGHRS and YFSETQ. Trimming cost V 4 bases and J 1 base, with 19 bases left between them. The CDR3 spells CASSPGAPSRGTDTQYF. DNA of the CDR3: TGCGCCAGCAGCCCGGGGGCCCCCTCGCGGGGCACAGATACGCAGTATTTT.

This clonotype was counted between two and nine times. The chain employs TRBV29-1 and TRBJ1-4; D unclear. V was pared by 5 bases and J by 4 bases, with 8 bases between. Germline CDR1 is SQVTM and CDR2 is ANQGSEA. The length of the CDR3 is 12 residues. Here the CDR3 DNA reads TGCAGCGTTCGGACGAATAATGAAAAACTGTTTTTT. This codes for CSVRTNNEKLFF.

In nucleotides, the CDR3 is TGTGCCAGCAGCTTAACTCCGCTAGCGGACGACAATGAGCAGTTCTTC. It translates to CASSLTPLADDNEQFF. The rearrangement links TRBV7-3 to TRBJ2-1, with TRBD2 matching over 7 bases. Unmatched junction bases numbered 7, after V lost 0 bases and J lost 5 bases. The germline V gene encodes CDR1 SGHTA and CDR2 FQGTGA. CDR3 length: 16 residues.